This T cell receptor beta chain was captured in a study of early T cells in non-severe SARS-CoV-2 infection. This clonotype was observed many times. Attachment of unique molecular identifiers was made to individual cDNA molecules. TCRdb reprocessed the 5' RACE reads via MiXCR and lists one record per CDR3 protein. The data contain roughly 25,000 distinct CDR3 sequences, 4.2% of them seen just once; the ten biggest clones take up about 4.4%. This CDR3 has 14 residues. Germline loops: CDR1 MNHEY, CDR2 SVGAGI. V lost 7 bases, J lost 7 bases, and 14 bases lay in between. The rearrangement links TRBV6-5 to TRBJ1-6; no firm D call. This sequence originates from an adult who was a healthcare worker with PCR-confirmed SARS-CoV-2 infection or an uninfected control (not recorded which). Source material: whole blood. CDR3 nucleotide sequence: TGTGCCAGCACCTGGACCATGGAAAATTCACCCCTCCACTTT. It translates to CASTWTMENSPLHF.